Below, 19 T cell receptor beta chains from the same sample are listed, as sequenced in a study of T cells after yellow fever vaccination. Each CDR3 protein is one row after TCRdb ran MiXCR on the 5' RACE reads. Seen here are 50,000 to 75,000 distinct CDR3 sequences, 4.5% to 6% observed once, and the top ten hold around a third. The sequencing here drew on PBMCs, either bulk or a sorted T-cell subset (CD4+, CD8+, memory, or dextramer-sorted; not recorded which), taken on the day of the yellow fever booster vaccination. Source of these receptors: a man younger than 35 who received the YFV17D yellow fever vaccine.

This clonotype was seen a few times. This chain links TRBV4-2 with TRBJ2-3; 9 bases agree with TRBD1. CDR1 and CDR2 from the germline V gene are LGHNA and YNFKEQ. The V segment lost 3 bases and the J segment 0 bases; nucleotides outside the gene matches: 10. This CDR3 contains 18 residues. The CDR3: CASSQGLQGAVSTDTQYF. CDR3 nucleotides: TGTGCCAGCAGCCAGGGGCTACAGGGGGCCGTTAGCACAGATACGCAGTATTTT.

There are many counts of this clonotype. The gene calls are TRBV4-3 and TRBJ2-2; D ambiguous. Trimming removed 4 bases from V and 4 bases from J, with 10 bases in between. Germline V lookup: CDR1 LGHNA, CDR2 YSLEER. This CDR3 spans 14 amino acids. The CDR3 protein is CASSLEELTGELFF. The CDR3 coding sequence is TGCGCCAGCAGCCTAGAGGAGCTCACCGGGGAGCTGTTTTTT.

The J gene is TRBJ1-2, the V gene TRBV12-3 or TRBV12-4; the D gene is possibly TRBD1 (6 bases). The V gene lost 3 bases and the J gene lost 1 base, with 15 bases spanning the gap. The CDR3 is 16 residues long. In nucleotides, the CDR3 is TGTGCCAGCAGTTTGTGGGAGGGGGGTTTTAACTATGGCTACACCTTC. Protein: CASSLWEGGFNYGYTF.

This clonotype was seen ten or more times. This chain uses TRBV20-1 with TRBJ2-3, with D unclear. This CDR3 comprises 14 residues. V dropped 1 base and J dropped 2 bases, with 10 bases sitting between them. Germline V gene lookup returns CDR1 DFQATT and CDR2 SNEGSKA (reference sequence). The CDR3 DNA sequence: TGCAGTGCTAGAGGGGAACAGCCCACAGATACGCAGTATTTT. It specifies CSARGEQPTDTQYF.

The table lists this clonotype with a few counts. This chain joins TRBV4-2 and TRBJ2-2; possible D gene TRBD1, 6 bases. The CDR3 has 13 amino acids. V was trimmed by 4 bases and J by 4 bases, leaving 7 bases between them. Per the germline V gene, CDR1 is LGHNA and CDR2 is YNFKEQ. Here the CDR3 DNA reads TGTGCCAGCAGCCCGGACAGCACCGGGGAGCTGTTTTTT. Encoded protein: CASSPDSTGELFF.

This clonotype was seen many times. The CDR3 loop reads CSVEEGFPDTQYF. The CDR3 DNA reads as TGCAGCGTTGAAGAAGGGTTCCCGGATACGCAGTATTTT. The chain uses TRBV29-1 and TRBJ2-3; the D is unclear. V lost 0 bases, J lost 6 bases, and 10 bases lay in between. This CDR3 has 13 residues. Germline values: CDR1 SQVTM, CDR2 ANQGSEA.

This clonotype was observed at least ten times. V usage is TRBV7-6 and J usage is TRBJ2-7; 7 bases are shared with TRBD1. With V trimmed by 6 bases and J by 4 bases, 12 bases remained unmatched. The CDR3 is made up of 15 amino acids. Looked up from germline, CDR1 is SGHVS and CDR2 is FNYEAQ. CDR3 in amino acids: CASSPNTGDGYEQYF. Here the CDR3 DNA reads TGTGCCAGCAGTCCTAATACAGGGGACGGTTACGAGCAGTACTTC.

This clonotype was recorded at least ten times. The chain couples TRBV7-6 to TRBJ2-7, with 11 bases that match TRBD1. Trimming at V came to 5 bases and at J to 4 bases, leaving 4 bases not matched to a gene. Germline V lookup: CDR1 SGHVS, CDR2 FNYEAQ. The length of the CDR3 is 14 residues. DNA of the CDR3: TGTGCCAGCAGCCCCGGGACAGGGGGGTACGAGCAGTACTTC. As protein: CASSPGTGGYEQYF.

This clonotype was recorded at least ten times. The chain joins TRBV10-1 to TRBJ2-5; D call uncertain. In germline, CDR1 is WNHNN, CDR2 SYGVQD (reference sequence). V was clipped by 2 bases and J by 2 bases, with 12 bases between them. This CDR3 is built from 15 residues. The CDR3 DNA reads TGCGCCAGCAGTGAGGCCCTATACGTTCAAGAGACCCAGTACTTC. It translates to CASSEALYVQETQYF.

The chain combines TRBV29-1 with TRBJ1-2; D not resolved. The CDR3 length is 12 residues. Trimming shortened V by 5 bases and J by 5 bases, and 12 bases separated the two germline ends. Per germline, CDR1 SQVTM and CDR2 ANQGSEA. The CDR3 loop is CSVLVGNYGYTF. CDR3 sequence (DNA): TGCAGCGTTTTGGTGGGGAATTATGGCTACACCTTC.

In this sample, this clonotype turned up many times. The chain joins TRBV5-1 to TRBJ2-5; 7 nucleotides match TRBD1. The CDR3 covers 15 residues. V dropped 0 bases and J dropped 2; count of bases not matched to a gene: 4. In germline, CDR1 is SGHRS, CDR2 YFSETQ. The CDR3 protein is CASSLVPGQQETQYF. CDR3 nucleotides: TGCGCCAGCAGCTTGGTACCGGGACAGCAAGAGACCCAGTACTTC.

Ten or more counts support this clonotype. The chain couples TRBV11-3 to TRBJ2-2, with a possible D match to TRBD2 (5 bases). Germline V gives CDR1 SGHNT, CDR2 YENEEA. There are 16 residues in the CDR3. V lost 5 bases to trimming and J lost 0 bases, with 13 bases between them. The CDR3 loop is CASSPHGNSNTGELFF. DNA of the CDR3: TGTGCCAGCAGCCCCCACGGGAACTCGAACACCGGGGAGCTGTTTTTT.

Ten or more counts support this clonotype. The chain employs TRBV19 and TRBJ1-5; D is unclear. CDR3 length equals 16 residues. Germline V gene data show CDR1 as LNHDA and CDR2 as SQIVND (reference sequence). The ends were cut back, 3 bases at V and 2 bases at J, with 14 bases in the middle. CDR3 in amino acids: CASSMMLVRGNQPQHF. The CDR3 region has the DNA TGTGCCAGTAGTATGATGCTTGTTCGGGGCAATCAGCCCCAGCATTTT.

In this sample, this clonotype turned up many times. The genes are TRBV7-9 and TRBJ2-5, with TRBD1 matching 7 bases. The germline CDR1 and CDR2 sequences are SEHNR and FQNEAQ (reference sequence). CDR3 length: 15 residues. V trimming: 5 bases; J trimming: 2 bases; junction bases outside the gene matches: 8. The CDR3 nucleotides are TGTGCCAGCAGCGGAAGGGGCAGGGGGCAAGAGACCCAGTACTTC. The encoded protein is CASSGRGRGQETQYF.

This clonotype has a count of ten or more. The chain uses TRBV20-1 and TRBJ2-7, with 8 bases aligning to TRBD2. V lost 2 bases, J lost 4 bases, and 16 bases stayed unmatched. This CDR3 contains 17 residues. Germline CDR1 is DFQATT and CDR2 is SNEGSKA (reference sequence). CDR3 region: CSARHSKARGEDYEQYV. The DNA of the CDR3 is TGCAGTGCTAGACACAGCAAGGCGCGGGGGGAGGATTACGAGCAGTACGTC.

This clonotype was detected many times. The rearrangement links TRBV7-2 to TRBJ2-1; the match to TRBD2 covers 15 bases. The CDR3 has 17 amino acids. Germline V gives CDR1 SGHTA, CDR2 FQGNSA. V shed 1 base, J shed 4 bases, and the junction held 2 bases outside the gene matches. The CDR3 DNA reads as TGTGCCAGCAGCTTAGGGACTAGCGGGGGGGAATACAATGAGCAGTTCTTC. This encodes CASSLGTSGGEYNEQFF.

This clonotype was observed a few times. This chain joins TRBV7-9 and TRBJ1-1; D unresolved. This CDR3 has 14 residues. The V end was cut by 7 bases, the J end by 3 bases, with 15 bases between. The germline CDR1 and CDR2 sequences are SEHNR and FQNEAQ (reference sequence). The CDR3: CASTTQRRDTEAFF. CDR3 DNA sequence: TGTGCCAGCACCACACAAAGGAGGGACACTGAAGCTTTCTTT. The full variable domain, rest sourced from reference TRBV7-9 and TRBJ1-1, is DTGVSQNPRHKITKRGQNVTFRCDPISEHNRLYWYRQTLGQGPEFLTYFQNEAQLEKSRLLSDRFSAERPKGSFSTLEIQRTEQGDSAMYLCASTTQRRDTEAFFGQGTRLTVV.

This clonotype was observed many times. The chain combines TRBV5-6 with TRBJ2-7, with unresolved D. There are 12 residues in the CDR3. Germline V gene lookup returns CDR1 SGHDT and CDR2 YYEEEE. Trimming pared 3 bases from V and 10 bases from J, leaving 14 bases between. The chain's CDR3 is CASSSLTSSQYF. The CDR3 DNA is TGTGCCAGCAGCTCCCTGACGTCAAGTCAGTACTTC.

The CDR3 region is CASSEAAGEWSYNEQFF. The DNA of the CDR3 is TGTGCCAGCAGTGAAGCGGCAGGGGAGTGGTCCTACAATGAGCAGTTCTTC. This chain connects TRBV2 to TRBJ2-1, with D tentatively TRBD1 (6 bases). This CDR3 region has 17 residues. The ends were cut back, 0 bases at V and 1 base at J, with 13 bases in the middle. Germline V CDR1 and CDR2: SNHLY, FYNNEI.